A single sample gave rise to the 25 T cell receptor beta chains below, sequenced in a study of blood T cell repertoires in COVID-19. TCRdb keeps only in-frame clones here, not all; method: immunoSEQ multiplex PCR. The table includes about 300,000 clones, roughly 88% detected once. The source material was peripheral blood. The receptors were gathered from a woman aged 30 to 39 who had recovered from COVID-19.

The rearrangement uses TRBV7-3 and TRBJ2-7; D might be TRBD1 (5 bases). The V and J ends lost 3 bases and 7 bases respectively, with 10 bases between them. The length of the CDR3 is 12 residues. The germline V gene has CDR1 SGHTA and CDR2 FQGTGA. The CDR3 coding sequence is TGTGCCAGCAGCTTTGGATCAGGGGAGCAGTACTTC. Its translation is CASSFGSGEQYF. The full variable domain, with the rest looked up from reference TRBV7-3 and TRBJ2-7, is GAGVSQTPSNKVTEKGKYVELRCDPISGHTALYWYRQSLGQGPEFLIYFQGTGAADDSGLPNDRFFAVRPEGSVSTLKIQRTERGDSAVYLCASSFGSGEQYFGPGTRLTVT.

The J gene is TRBJ1-5, the V gene TRBV27; maybe TRBD1 (6 bases). Germline values: CDR1 MNHEY, CDR2 SMNVEV (reference sequence). This CDR3 is built from 14 residues. The V gene lost 3 bases and the J gene lost 3 bases, with 9 bases spanning the gap. The CDR3 loop is CASSLGHNNQPQHF. The CDR3 DNA reads TGTGCCAGCAGTTTGGGACACAACAATCAGCCCCAGCATTTT.

The rearrangement joins TRBV4-3 to TRBJ2-3; the D gene is possibly TRBD2 (6 bases). The CDR3 is 14 residues long. The V and J ends lost 3 bases and 3 bases respectively, with 10 bases between them. The germline gives CDR1 LGHNA, CDR2 YSLEER. This CDR3 is CASSQTRYTDTQYF. The CDR3 DNA reads as TGCGCCAGCAGCCAGACTAGGTATACAGATACGCAGTATTTT.

V is TRBV28 and J is TRBJ2-2; maybe TRBD1 (5 bases). Germline V CDR1 and CDR2: MDHEN, SYDVKM. CDR3 size: 15 residues. V lost 7 bases and J 2 bases, leaving 14 bases between the germline ends. CDR3 sequence reads: CASNPGAANTGELFF. Here the CDR3 DNA reads TGTGCCAGCAATCCTGGGGCAGCCAACACCGGGGAGCTGTTTTTT.

CDR3 region: CASSPSVPGLDWDGKNIQYF. The CDR3 DNA follows: TGTGCCAGTAGTCCATCCGTCCCGGGACTAGACTGGGACGGCAAAAACATTCAGTACTTC. The chain uses TRBV19 and TRBJ2-4; 8 bases fit TRBD2. Germline CDR1 LNHDA, CDR2 SQIVND (reference sequence). This CDR3 is built from 20 residues. Trimming cost V 5 bases and J 3 bases; bases outside gene matches: 21.

V is TRBV10-3 and J is TRBJ2-7; 14 positions agree with TRBD2. Unmatched junction bases numbered 9, after V lost 4 bases and J lost 7 bases. The CDR3 spans 16 residues. Germline CDR1 and CDR2: ENHRY and SYGVKD. CDR3 DNA: TGTGCCATCAGTGGGGGGACTAGCGGGGGTGTGAGTGAGCAGTACTTC. This encodes CAISGGTSGGVSEQYF.

J is TRBJ2-5 and V is TRBV6-6, with 15 nucleotides matching TRBD2. The CDR3 is made up of 19 amino acids. With 5 bases clipped from V and 0 bases from J, the junction kept 10 bases outside the gene matches. Per germline, CDR1 MNHNY and CDR2 SVGAGI (reference sequence). CDR3 region: CASSRGTSGGPRYQETQYF. DNA for the CDR3: TGTGCCAGCAGTCGGGGGACTAGCGGGGGGCCCCGCTACCAAGAGACCCAGTACTTC.

This sequence joins TRBV5-1 and TRBJ1-1, with 9 bases matching TRBD1. CDR3 length: 15 amino acids. V lost 2 bases to trimming and J lost 5 bases; unmatched junction nucleotides: 7. In germline, CDR1 is SGHRS, CDR2 YFSETQ. This CDR3 is CASSLDYRGLTEAFF. CDR3 in DNA: TGCGCCAGCAGCTTAGATTACAGGGGGCTGACTGAAGCTTTCTTT.

J is TRBJ2-7 and V is TRBV19; TRBD1 matches at 9 bases. Germline CDR1 is LNHDA and CDR2 is SQIVND (reference sequence). After removal of 4 bases from V and 2 bases from J, the junction contained 6 bases not matched to a gene. This CDR3 contains 15 residues. CDR3 region: CASSTGTGLPYEQYF. CDR3 coding DNA: TGTGCCAGTAGTACCGGGACAGGGTTACCCTACGAGCAGTACTTC.

The J gene is TRBJ1-5, the V gene TRBV28; 9 bases are shared with TRBD1. Germline V gives CDR1 MDHEN, CDR2 SYDVKM. The CDR3 is 16 residues long. Trimming removed 6 bases from V and 5 bases from J; junction bases left unmatched: 11. The CDR3 nucleotides are TGTGCCAGCAGACCGCCGGGACAGGGATGGGATCAGCCCCAGCATTTT. This sequence encodes CASRPPGQGWDQPQHF.

The chain employs TRBV24-1 and TRBJ1-1; TRBD1 aligns across 8 bases. From germline, CDR1 is KGHDR and CDR2 SFDVKD. The CDR3 is 14 amino acids. Unmatched junction bases numbered 6, after V lost 4 bases and J lost 6 bases. The CDR3: CATSDGQGKAEAFF. In nucleotides, the CDR3 is TGTGCCACCAGTGACGGACAGGGTAAGGCTGAAGCTTTCTTT.

The chain has TRBV7-8 and TRBJ1-6; D call uncertain. The CDR3 sequence is 13 residues long. Germline CDR1 reads SGHVS; CDR2 reads FQNEAQ. V was clipped by 5 bases and J by 5 bases, with 7 bases between them. CDR3 sequence (DNA): TGTGCCAGCAGCCTCTACGATAATTCACCCCTCCACTTT. It translates to CASSLYDNSPLHF.

The J gene is TRBJ1-6, the V gene TRBV19, with D maybe TRBD1 (6 bases). The CDR3 loop spans 14 amino acids. V lost 6 bases to trimming and J lost 10 bases, with 16 bases between them. From germline, CDR1 is LNHDA and CDR2 SQIVND (reference sequence). This CDR3 is CASRTDSGQSPLHF. The CDR3 region has the DNA TGTGCCAGTAGAACAGACTCCGGACAGTCACCCCTCCACTTT.

The chain carries TRBV19 and TRBJ2-5, with 8 bases identical to TRBD1. CDR1 and CDR2 (germline): LNHDA, SQIVND (reference sequence). This CDR3 contains 16 residues. With 6 bases clipped from V and 5 bases from J, the junction kept 14 bases outside the gene matches. CDR3 loop: CASSKIDRGAGETQYF. The CDR3 DNA is TGTGCCAGTAGCAAAATCGACAGGGGTGCGGGTGAGACCCAGTACTTC.

The rearrangement uses TRBV7-2 and TRBJ1-1; 8 bases align to TRBD1. This CDR3 contains 13 residues. Trimming took 6 bases from V and 5 from J; bases not matched to a gene: 5. Germline CDR1 and CDR2: SGHTA and FQGNSA. The CDR3 protein is CASSPGGRTEAFF. The CDR3, as DNA: TGTGCCAGCAGTCCAGGGGGCCGGACTGAAGCTTTCTTT.

V is TRBV18 and J is TRBJ1-6, with a weak D call TRBD1 (6 bases). Deletions cut 3 bases from V and 8 bases from J, with 14 bases between. This CDR3 contains 15 residues. The germline V gene encodes CDR1 KGHSH and CDR2 LQKENI. The CDR3 region is CASSPAQGSDSPLHF. The CDR3 DNA reads TGTGCCAGCTCACCCGCCCAGGGGTCGGATTCACCCCTCCACTTT.

The chain joins TRBV2 to TRBJ1-2; weak D call: TRBD1 (5 bases). The CDR3 has 12 residues. V dropped 6 bases and J dropped 8 bases, with 13 bases sitting between them. Germline assignment: CDR1 SNHLY and CDR2 FYNNEI. CDR3 region: CASRTGGVGYTF. The CDR3 DNA follows: TGTGCCAGCAGGACCGGGGGGGTCGGCTACACCTTC.

This clone was seen only once. The chain employs TRBV3-1 (or the pseudogene TRBV3-2) and TRBJ1-1; perhaps TRBD1 as D (5 bases). The CDR3 contains 13 residues. The V end was cut by 4 bases, the J end by 0 bases, with 6 bases between. Germline loops: CDR1 LGHDT, CDR2 YNNKEL (reference sequence). The CDR3 DNA sequence: TGTGCCAGCAGCCTGACAGTGAACACTGAAGCTTTCTTT. Protein: CASSLTVNTEAFF.

The chain links TRBV19 to TRBJ1-2; 8 bases fit TRBD1. This CDR3 comprises 14 residues. V lost 7 bases to trimming and J lost 4 bases; unmatched junction nucleotides: 8. The germline V gene has CDR1 LNHDA and CDR2 SQIVND (reference sequence). CDR3: CASNPGQAVYGYTF. As DNA, the CDR3 is TGTGCCAGTAACCCGGGACAGGCCGTCTATGGCTACACCTTC.

V gene TRBV7-3 combines with J gene TRBJ2-5, with TRBD2 matching over 13 bases. This CDR3 has 14 residues. Looked up from germline, CDR1 is SGHTA and CDR2 is FQGTGA. Trimming cost V 5 bases and J 5 bases; bases outside gene matches: 2. The CDR3 loop reads CASSETSGGETQYF. The CDR3 nucleotides are TGTGCCAGCAGCGAGACTAGCGGGGGGGAGACCCAGTACTTC. The variable domain in full, completed from reference TRBV7-3 and TRBJ2-5, reads GAGVSQTPSNKVTEKGKYVELRCDPISGHTALYWYRQSLGQGPEFLIYFQGTGAADDSGLPNDRFFAVRPEGSVSTLKIQRTERGDSAVYLCASSETSGGETQYFGPGTRLLVL.

This clone was detected only once. This chain uses TRBV27 with TRBJ2-2; 8 bases are shared with TRBD1. Germline lookup yields CDR1 MNHEY and CDR2 SMNVEV (reference sequence). The CDR3 is 14 amino acids. V was pared by 6 bases and J by 4 bases, with 4 bases of the junction left unmatched. The CDR3 reads CASRKDRATGELFF. CDR3 in DNA: TGTGCCAGCAGAAAGGACAGGGCCACCGGGGAGCTGTTTTTT.

This sequence joins TRBV5-1 and TRBJ2-2; 10 nucleotides align to TRBD2. The CDR3 has 16 amino acids. Trimming took 4 bases from V and 1 from J; bases not matched to a gene: 4. Germline assignment: CDR1 SGHRS and CDR2 YFSETQ. The CDR3 DNA reads TGCGCCAGCAGCGCTAGCGGGGGCCTGAACACCGGGGAGCTGTTTTTT. It specifies CASSASGGLNTGELFF.

CDR3: CASSIDTQAPGDYGYTF. CDR3 DNA: TGTGCCAGTAGTATAGATACACAGGCTCCAGGGGACTATGGCTACACCTTC. The chain uses TRBV19 and TRBJ1-2; D is perhaps TRBD1 (6 bases). Germline CDR1 reads LNHDA; CDR2 reads SQIVND (reference sequence). The CDR3 sequence is 17 residues long. With 0 bases removed from V and 3 bases from J, the gap between germline ends came to 17 bases.

This chain uses TRBV5-1 with TRBJ2-5; 10 bases line up with TRBD2. The junction had 7 bases not matched to a gene; V was cut back by 5 bases and J by 3 bases. The CDR3 has 15 residues. Germline values: CDR1 SGHRS, CDR2 YFSETQ. This CDR3 is CASRRAGGPEETQYF. In DNA, the CDR3 is TGCGCCAGCAGGCGAGCGGGGGGGCCTGAAGAGACCCAGTACTTC.

The chain uses TRBV18 and TRBJ2-1; tentatively, D is TRBD2 (6 bases). Per germline, CDR1 KGHSH and CDR2 LQKENI. The CDR3 is 16 amino acids. Trimming shortened V by 2 bases and J by 2 bases, and 13 bases separated the two germline ends. The CDR3: CASSPRPGGTYNEQFF. CDR3 bases: TGTGCCAGCTCACCAAGGCCCGGGGGTACCTACAATGAGCAGTTCTTC.